These 12 T cell receptor beta chains came from one sample sequenced in a study of T cell changes during pregnancy in multiple sclerosis. Profiling relied on immunoSEQ multiplex PCR, and the TCRdb table lists in-frame clones only, not all of them. The profile shows approximately 58,000 clones, approximately 90% of them singletons. The sample here was peripheral blood, taken in the second trimester of pregnancy. These receptors were obtained from a female donor in good health, enrolled as a control in a pregnancy study.

The J gene is TRBJ1-5, the V gene TRBV7-2; D unclear. The CDR3 has 15 residues. Trimming stripped 1 base from V and 4 bases from J, with 11 bases between. The germline CDR1 and CDR2 sequences are SGHTA and FQGNSA. This chain's CDR3 is CASSLVAASNQPQHF. In DNA form, the CDR3 reads TGTGCCAGCAGCTTAGTGGCGGCTTCTAATCAGCCCCAGCATTTT.

The chain links TRBV11-2 to TRBJ2-7, with 9 bases matching TRBD2. The V gene's germline CDR1 is SGHAT and CDR2 FQNNGV. The CDR3 runs 15 residues. V dropped 6 bases and J dropped 4; count of bases not matched to a gene: 10. DNA of the CDR3: TGTGCCAGCAGTCCTAGGCGTCTAGCGGGGTACGAGCAGTACTTC. Translated, it gives CASSPRRLAGYEQYF.

The V gene is TRBV28, the J gene TRBJ2-7; no clear D. There are 12 residues in the CDR3. V lost 1 base, J lost 4 bases, and 5 bases lay in between. The germline gives CDR1 MDHEN, CDR2 SYDVKM. The CDR3 DNA sequence: TGTGCCAGCAGTTTATTATCTTACGAGCAGTACTTC. It encodes CASSLLSYEQYF. Based on the CDR3 plus reference TRBV28 and TRBJ2-7, the full variable domain is DVKVTQSSRYLVKRTGEKVFLECVQDMDHENMFWYRQDPGLGLRLIYFSYDVKMKEKGDIPEGYSVSREKKERFSLILESASTNQTSMYLCASSLLSYEQYFGPGTRLTVT.

The CDR3 is CASSFPGGPETQYF. CDR3 sequence (DNA): TGTGCCAGCAGTTTCCCGGGGGGTCCAGAGACCCAGTACTTC. This chain joins TRBV28 and TRBJ2-5, with 7 nucleotides matching TRBD2. Germline lookup yields CDR1 MDHEN and CDR2 SYDVKM. With 3 bases clipped from V and 4 bases from J, the junction kept 5 bases outside the gene matches. The CDR3 is 14 residues long.

With respect to this clone: A read error is likely, as this CDR3 ends without the conserved phenylalanine or tryptophan. J is TRBJ1-2 and V is TRBV5-1, with D tentatively TRBD1 (5 bases). CDR1 SGHRS and CDR2 YFSETQ come from the germline V gene. The CDR3 loop spans 14 amino acids. Trimming took off 4 bases at V and 4 bases at J, with 14 bases between the two ends. The DNA of the CDR3 is TGCGCCAGCAGCCCGGGACTCCCAGGCTATGGCTACACCCTC. Translating it yields CASSPGLPGYGYTL.

This clone was picked up one time. The rearrangement uses TRBV7-2 and TRBJ2-3, with 13 bases that match TRBD2. CDR1 is SGHTA and CDR2 is FQGNSA in the germline V gene. The CDR3 totals 16 residues. Losses at the gene ends were 5 bases for V and 1 base for J; bases not matched to a gene: 3. The DNA of the CDR3 is TGTGCCAGCAGCCTCGGACTAGCGGGAGGCACAGATACGCAGTATTTT. It is translated as CASSLGLAGGTDTQYF.

V and J are TRBV29-1 and TRBJ1-2, with D unresolved. CDR1 and CDR2 (germline): SQVTM, ANQGSEA. This CDR3 has 15 amino acids. Trimming removed 0 bases at V and 8 bases at J, with 19 bases between. CDR3 coding DNA: TGCAGCGTTGAAGATCTATACCTGTTTGCGGGGGGCTACACCTTC. This sequence encodes CSVEDLYLFAGGYTF. Based on the CDR3 plus reference TRBV29-1 and TRBJ1-2, the full variable domain is SAVISQKPSRDICQRGTSLTIQCQVDSQVTMMFWYRQQPGQSLTLIATANQGSEATYESGFVIDKFPISRPNLTFSTLTVSNMSPEDSSIYLCSVEDLYLFAGGYTFGSGTRLTVV.

V and J are TRBV4-2 and TRBJ1-4; D may be TRBD1 (5 bases). The CDR3 covers 16 residues. With 2 bases removed from V and 5 bases from J, the gap between germline ends came to 15 bases. Looked up from germline, CDR1 is LGHNA and CDR2 is YNFKEQ. The CDR3 protein is CASSQRSGGLNEKLFF. DNA for the CDR3: TGTGCCAGCAGCCAAAGAAGTGGGGGGTTGAATGAAAAACTGTTTTTT.

This chain uses TRBV28 with TRBJ2-5, with D perhaps TRBD2 (6 bases). Germline values: CDR1 MDHEN, CDR2 SYDVKM. V was trimmed by 5 bases and J by 3 bases, leaving 13 bases between them. The CDR3 loop spans 14 amino acids. Written as DNA, the CDR3 is TGTGCCAGCAGTCAACTCGGGAGCAAAGAGACCCAGTACTTC. The encoded protein is CASSQLGSKETQYF.

V is TRBV29-1 and J is TRBJ2-1, with D perhaps matching TRBD2 (6 bases). This CDR3 spans 10 amino acids. Trimming removed 5 bases from V and 8 bases from J, with 7 bases in between. CDR1 is SQVTM and CDR2 is ANQGSEA in the germline V gene. This CDR3 is CSVREDEQFF. The CDR3 DNA follows: TGCAGCGTTAGGGAGGATGAGCAGTTCTTC.

The rearrangement joins TRBV29-1 to TRBJ2-3; 7 positions match TRBD2. V lost 3 bases, J lost 1 base, and 7 bases stayed unmatched. Per the germline V gene, CDR1 is SQVTM and CDR2 is ANQGSEA. The length of the CDR3 is 15 residues. The CDR3 spells CSVDERRGGTDTQYF. CDR3 in DNA: TGCAGCGTTGACGAAAGACGGGGGGGCACAGATACGCAGTATTTT.

This rearrangement joins TRBV28 to TRBJ2-7; the D gene is possibly TRBD1 (6 bases). Germline assignment: CDR1 MDHEN and CDR2 SYDVKM. Trimming cost V 9 bases and J 6 bases, with 15 bases left between them. CDR3 length: 12 amino acids. The CDR3 here is CASTTGSLEQYF. The CDR3 nucleotides read TGTGCCAGTACCACAGGGTCGCTCGAGCAGTACTTC.